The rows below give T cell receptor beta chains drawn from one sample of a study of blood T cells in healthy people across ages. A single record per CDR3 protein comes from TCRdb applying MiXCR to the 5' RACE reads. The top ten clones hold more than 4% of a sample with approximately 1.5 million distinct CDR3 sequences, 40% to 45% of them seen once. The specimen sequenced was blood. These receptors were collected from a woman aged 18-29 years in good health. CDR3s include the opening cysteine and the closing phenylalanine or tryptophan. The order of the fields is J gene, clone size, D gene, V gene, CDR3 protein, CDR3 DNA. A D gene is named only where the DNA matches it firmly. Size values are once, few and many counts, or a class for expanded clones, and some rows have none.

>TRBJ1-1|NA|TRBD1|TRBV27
CASSAYRGNTEAFF
TGTGCCAGCAGTGCTTACAGGGGGAACACTGAAGCTTTCTTT
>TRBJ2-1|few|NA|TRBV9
CASSVDQLSSYNEQFF
TGTGCCAGCAGCGTAGACCAGCTCAGCTCCTACAATGAGCAGTTCTTC
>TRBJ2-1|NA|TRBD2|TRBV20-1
CSALVVAGVYNEQFF
TGCAGTGCCCTGGTGGTAGCGGGAGTCTACAATGAGCAGTTCTTC
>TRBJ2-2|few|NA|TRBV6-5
CASSYSQTSAGELFF
TGTGCCAGCAGTTACTCCCAGACCAGCGCCGGGGAGCTGTTTTTT
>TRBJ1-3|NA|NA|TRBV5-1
CASSLVDSGNTIYF
TGCGCCAGCAGCTTGGTTGACTCTGGAAACACCATATATTTT
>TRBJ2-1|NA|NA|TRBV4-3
CARSQEVAGSYNEQFF
TGCGCCAGAAGCCAAGAAGTGGCGGGGTCCTACAATGAGCAGTTCTTC
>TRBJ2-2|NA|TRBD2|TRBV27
CASISGTSGTTGELFF
TGTGCCAGCATATCTGGGACTAGCGGGACCACCGGGGAGCTGTTTTTT
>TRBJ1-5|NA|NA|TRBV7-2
CASSAGTFYQPQHF
TGTGCCAGCAGCGCAGGGACTTTTTATCAGCCCCAGCATTTT
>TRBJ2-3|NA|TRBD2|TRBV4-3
CASSQTRTSGLSDTQYF
TGCGCCAGCAGCCAGACCCGGACTAGCGGGCTTTCAGATACGCAGTATTTT
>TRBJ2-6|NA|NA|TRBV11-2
CASRSRVSGANVLTF
TGTGCCAGCAGATCGCGGGTCTCTGGGGCCAACGTCCTGACTTTC
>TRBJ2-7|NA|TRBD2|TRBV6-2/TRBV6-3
CASTQLGTTYNEQYF
TGTGCCAGCACCCAGTTGGGGACTACTTACAATGAGCAGTACTTC
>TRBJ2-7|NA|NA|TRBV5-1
CASSADSQTQNF
TGCGCCAGCAGCGCGGACAGCCAGACCCAGAACTTC
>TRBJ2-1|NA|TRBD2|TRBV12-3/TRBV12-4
CASSFGAGGPSSYNEQFF
TGTGCCAGCAGTTTTGGGGCGGGAGGGCCGAGCTCCTACAATGAGCAGTTCTTC
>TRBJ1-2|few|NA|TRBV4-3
CASSQDYQGLLAGYTF
TGCGCCAGCAGCCAAGATTACCAGGGTCTCCTCGCCGGCTACACCTTC
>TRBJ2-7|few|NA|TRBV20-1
CSARSLSGRDEQYF
TGCAGTGCTAGATCCCTCAGTGGTCGGGACGAGCAGTACTTC
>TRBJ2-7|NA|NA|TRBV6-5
CASSDRVGASYEQYF
TGTGCCAGCAGTGATCGGGTAGGGGCGTCCTACGAGCAGTACTTC